The 20 T cell receptor beta chains presented below share a single source sample, sequenced in a study of vaccination and CD4 T cells after COVID-19. No antigen has been identified for these receptors. Treatment given: approximately nine-day PBMC culture with coronavirus spike peptide pools or control peptides (ViraFEST assay). Cultured CD4+ T cell DNA underwent sequencing with the Oncomine TCR Beta short-read assay. Using its own MiXCR run on the PCR reads, TCRdb lists one record per CDR3 protein. The sample yields 6,500 to 8,500 distinct CDR3 sequences, 55% to 65% seen once. The source material was CD4+ T cells from blood, cultured in vitro. These receptors came from a human donor who had recovered from COVID-19.

CDR3: CSAIPRPGQSTDTQYF. The CDR3 nucleotides are TGCAGTGCTATCCCCCGACCGGGACAGAGCACAGATACGCAGTATTTT. The chain couples TRBV20-1 to TRBJ2-3; 7 bases are a match to TRBD1. CDR1 DFQATT and CDR2 SNEGSKA come from the germline V gene (reference sequence). V lost 4 bases to trimming and J lost 0 bases; unmatched junction nucleotides: 10. The CDR3 sequence is 16 residues long.

Only a few counts were recorded for this clonotype. The J gene is TRBJ1-5, the V gene TRBV15, with D maybe TRBD1 (5 bases). The CDR3 runs to 16 residues. Germline CDR1 LNHNV, CDR2 YYDKDF (reference sequence). Trimming removed 0 bases at V and 6 bases at J, with 15 bases between. For the CDR3, the DNA is TGTGCCACCAGCAGAGATACTCGCAGGGTAGGTCAGCCCCAGCATTTT. It translates to CATSRDTRRVGQPQHF.

The rearrangement uses TRBV5-1 and TRBJ2-7, with D maybe TRBD1 (6 bases). This CDR3 contains 13 residues. Germline CDR1 and CDR2: SGHRS and YFSETQ. Between the trimmed V and J ends, which lost 5 bases and 3 bases, there was a span of 12 bases. The CDR3 is CASSRDKNYEQYF. The CDR3 region has the DNA TGCGCCAGCAGTCGGGACAAGAACTACGAGCAGTACTTC. Full variable domain (remainder filled in from reference TRBV5-1 and TRBJ2-7): KAGVTQTPRYLIKTRGQQVTLSCSPISGHRSVSWYQQTPGQGLQFLFEYFSETQRNKGNFPGRFSGRQFSNSRSEMNVSTLELGDSALYLCASSRDKNYEQYFGPGTRLTVT.

The chain combines TRBV20-1 with TRBJ1-3, with D unclear. The CDR3 is 13 residues long. The ends were cut back, 6 bases at V and 2 bases at J, with 11 bases in the middle. Germline loops: CDR1 DFQATT, CDR2 SNEGSKA (reference sequence). The DNA of the CDR3 is TGCAGTGCGCAGACTGCTACTGGAAACACCATATATTTT. Translation: CSAQTATGNTIYF.

V usage is TRBV6-1 and J usage is TRBJ2-3, with 9 bases aligning to TRBD1. The germline V gene encodes CDR1 MNHNS and CDR2 SASEGT. This CDR3 is 14 amino acids long. With 8 bases clipped from V and 6 bases from J, the junction kept 9 bases outside the gene matches. CDR3 residues: CASGDRGVGDTQYF. The CDR3 region has the DNA TGTGCCAGCGGAGACAGGGGGGTAGGGGATACGCAGTATTTT.

The chain joins TRBV27 to TRBJ2-5; 12 nucleotides align to TRBD2. Trimming took 5 bases from V and 7 from J; bases not matched to a gene: 11. The germline V gene encodes CDR1 MNHEY and CDR2 SMNVEV (reference sequence). CDR3 length equals 16 residues. The DNA of the CDR3 is TGTGCCAGCAGTCCCCGGACTAGCGGGACCCATGGGACCCAGTACTTC. It codes for CASSPRTSGTHGTQYF.

The chain uses TRBV5-1 and TRBJ1-1; no definite D call. The V and J ends lost 2 bases and 5 bases respectively, with 10 bases between them. Per germline, CDR1 SGHRS and CDR2 YFSETQ. The CDR3 is 13 residues long. CDR3 nucleotides: TGCGCCAGCAGCTTTTTGCCGGGGACTGAAGCTTTCTTT. Translating it yields CASSFLPGTEAFF.

The chain links TRBV6-1 to TRBJ1-5; possible D gene TRBD1, 5 bases. Germline CDR1 is MNHNS and CDR2 is SASEGT. The CDR3 contains 15 residues. Trimming removed 7 bases from V and 4 bases from J, with 17 bases in between. The CDR3 nucleotides are TGTGCCAGCAAACCGGGACCGAATTTTAATCAGCCCCAGCATTTT. Protein product: CASKPGPNFNQPQHF.

This clonotype counts as large. This rearrangement joins TRBV2 to TRBJ2-6, with 7 bases that match TRBD1. Germline lookup yields CDR1 SNHLY and CDR2 FYNNEI. The CDR3 is 13 amino acids. V trimming: 4 bases; J trimming: 14 bases; junction bases outside the gene matches: 8. In DNA form, the CDR3 reads TGTGCCAGCAGTGTAGGACAGGAACCTCTCCTGACTTTC. As protein: CASSVGQEPLLTF.

For this clonotype: This may stem from a read error, because a much larger clone lies one nucleotide away. This chain connects TRBV20-1 to TRBJ2-7; 7 bases agree with TRBD2. Germline CDR1 reads DFQATT; CDR2 reads SNEGSKA (reference sequence). The ends lost 0 bases at V and 2 bases at J; junction bases unmatched: 7. The CDR3 loop spans 15 amino acids. CDR3 sequence (DNA): TGCAGTGCTAGAGACCCGGAGGGAGGGACCTACGAGCAGTACTTC. Amino acid sequence: CSARDPEGGTYEQYF.

The chain uses TRBV4-2 and TRBJ2-5; 15 bases fit TRBD2. The V and J ends lost 4 bases and 4 bases, in that order; junction bases with no gene match: 7. CDR1 is LGHNA, CDR2 YNFKEQ, per germline. The CDR3 extends over 17 amino acids. CDR3 sequence: CASSPGLAGGNAETQYF. The CDR3 region has the DNA TGTGCCAGCAGCCCGGGACTAGCGGGGGGAAACGCAGAGACCCAGTACTTC.

The gene calls are TRBV28 and TRBJ1-5; D gene uncertain. CDR3 length: 14 amino acids. The ends were cut back, 10 bases at V and 1 base at J, with 14 bases in the middle. Germline V gene data show CDR1 as MDHEN and CDR2 as SYDVKM. The CDR3 sequence: CATPKNKSNQPQHF. The CDR3 nucleotides read TGTGCCACCCCGAAGAATAAGAGCAATCAGCCCCAGCATTTT. Drawing the rest from reference TRBV28 and TRBJ1-5, the complete variable domain is DVKVTQSSRYLVKRTGEKVFLECVQDMDHENMFWYRQDPGLGLRLIYFSYDVKMKEKGDIPEGYSVSREKKERFSLILESASTNQTSMYLCATPKNKSNQPQHFGDGTRLSIL.

The rearrangement uses TRBV2 and TRBJ1-2; D call uncertain. With 3 bases removed from V and 5 bases from J, the gap between germline ends came to 16 bases. Germline CDR1 is SNHLY and CDR2 is FYNNEI. The CDR3 spans 15 residues. The chain's CDR3 is CASSDEGRTRYGYTF. The CDR3 coding sequence is TGTGCCAGCAGTGACGAGGGCAGGACTCGGTATGGCTACACCTTC.

The chain is built from TRBV7-2 and TRBJ2-6; perhaps TRBD2 as D (5 bases). Germline V CDR1 and CDR2: SGHTA, FQGNSA. The CDR3 spans 19 residues. V was cut by 1 base and J by 1 base, with 17 bases left in between. CDR3: CASSLVRPAVSSGANVLTF. In DNA, the CDR3 is TGTGCCAGCAGCTTAGTCCGCCCAGCGGTTAGTTCTGGGGCCAACGTCCTGACTTTC.

The chain combines TRBV20-1 with TRBJ1-2; D may be TRBD1 (6 bases). Per the germline V gene, CDR1 is DFQATT and CDR2 is SNEGSKA (reference sequence). Deletions cut 0 bases from V and 2 bases from J, with 13 bases between. CDR3 length: 15 residues. CDR3 sequence: CSARDHDQGNYGYTF. The DNA of the CDR3 is TGCAGTGCTAGAGATCATGATCAGGGGAACTATGGCTACACCTTC.

The chain employs TRBV6-1 and TRBJ1-2; 8 nucleotides match TRBD1. J lost 8 bases, V lost 8 bases, and 13 bases had no gene match. Germline loops: CDR1 MNHNS, CDR2 SASEGT. The length of the CDR3 is 14 residues. The CDR3: CASGDRDRGLGYTF. CDR3 bases: TGTGCCAGCGGAGACCGAGACAGGGGTTTAGGCTACACCTTC.

The chain recombines TRBV19 with TRBJ1-1; no clear D. Germline CDR1 reads LNHDA; CDR2 reads SQIVND (reference sequence). V was trimmed by 3 bases and J by 1 base, leaving 12 bases between them. The CDR3 sequence is 15 residues long. CDR3 in DNA: TGTGCCAGTAGTATGTCCAGCGCTCCGAACACTGAAGCTTTCTTT. Encoded protein: CASSMSSAPNTEAFF.

This rearrangement joins TRBV21-1 to TRBJ2-4; TRBD2, the D gene given by the table, was not confirmed from the DNA. TRBV21-1 is a pseudogene locus. The CDR3 runs to 18 residues. The CDR3 DNA reads TGTGCCAGCACGCCGGGTAGCGGGAGTGGAGGGGCCAAAAACATTCAGTACTTC. As protein: CASTPGSGSGGAKNIQYF.

This clonotype was observed a handful of times. The J gene is TRBJ2-7, the V gene TRBV2; D is uncertain. Looked up from germline, CDR1 is SNHLY and CDR2 is FYNNEI. This CDR3 has 14 residues. Trimming cost V 1 base and J 0 bases, with 7 bases left between them. CDR3 amino acids: CASSEDKSSYEQYF. The CDR3 coding sequence is TGTGCCAGCAGTGAAGATAAGAGCTCCTACGAGCAGTACTTC.

The chain uses TRBV10-3 and TRBJ2-3; 9 bases are a match to TRBD2. The CDR3 has 15 amino acids. Germline CDR1 and CDR2: ENHRY and SYGVKD. Trimming at V came to 3 bases and at J to 4 bases, leaving 5 bases not matched to a gene. CDR3 DNA: TGTGCCATCAGTGACCTAGCGGGGTTCCCAGATACGCAGTATTTT. Amino acids: CAISDLAGFPDTQYF.